This T cell receptor beta chain was captured in a study of identical twins. Worth noting for this clonotype: Its antigen is not identified.

cDNA carried unique molecular identifiers, and a universal primer site was added by template switching. In TCRdb, the 5' RACE reads were re-called with MiXCR into one record per CDR3 protein. The table has 500,000 or so distinct CDR3 sequences, about 20% seen once. Study-wide results and caveats: In monozygotic twins, models underestimated the sharing of out-of-frame TCR alpha.

The V and J ends lost 2 bases and 1 base respectively, with 11 bases between them. From germline, CDR1 is MNHEY and CDR2 SVGAGI. This CDR3 comprises 15 residues. These sequences were also reported in another study, on T cells expressing NK-cell markers. Turning to that study: With respect to HCMV, most of the eight sequenced donors were seropositive, and one was seronegative. 1.0-7.0% of CD8+ T cells in about 6 donors belonged to dominant NKG2C+ clonotypes.

The specimen sequenced was CD4+ T cells sorted from blood. The receptor was derived from a woman aged 18 to 35 in good health. V and J are TRBV6-5 and TRBJ1-1, with D possibly being TRBD1 (6 bases). In nucleotides, the CDR3 is TGTGCCAGCAGTTACGACCCGGGGGCGAACACTGAAGCTTTCTTT. Encoded protein: CASSYDPGANTEAFF.